Listed here are 13 T cell receptor beta chains from one sample, sequenced in a study of response to subunit inactivated influenza vaccine. TCRdb independently ran MiXCR on the RT-PCR reads; one entry per CDR3 protein. This table has 400,000 to 550,000 distinct CDR3 sequences, 25% appearing once. The sample consisted of CD4+ T cells sorted from PBMCs, taken roughly 5 days after vaccination. These receptors were collected from a man between 50 and 59 years old who received an inactivated influenza vaccine.

This clonotype has a handful of counts. V and J are TRBV10-3 and TRBJ2-1; 9 nucleotides line up with TRBD2. Germline CDR1 is ENHRY and CDR2 is SYGVKD. The CDR3 has 15 residues. V shed 3 bases and J 2 bases; nucleotides not matched to a gene: 2. CDR3 loop: CAISEGGRAYNEQFF. CDR3 nucleotides: TGTGCCATCAGTGAAGGCGGGAGGGCCTACAATGAGCAGTTCTTC.

This clonotype was observed many times. The chain has TRBV7-9 and TRBJ2-5; either TRBD1 or TRBD2 may supply D (5 bases each). CDR3 size: 13 residues. V gave up 5 bases and J gave up 3 bases, with 10 bases separating them. CDR1 and CDR2 from the germline V gene are SEHNR and FQNEAQ (reference sequence). This chain's CDR3 is CASSRVGEETQYF. CDR3 coding DNA: TGTGCCAGCAGCCGCGTGGGGGAAGAGACCCAGTACTTC.

The sample holds many counts of this clonotype. The chain is built from TRBV6-5 and TRBJ2-7; 13 nucleotides align to TRBD2. Germline V gives CDR1 MNHEY, CDR2 SVGAGI. V lost 4 bases to trimming and J lost 6 bases; unmatched junction nucleotides: 6. The CDR3 runs 15 residues. The CDR3 sequence is CASSLTSGRASEQYF. The CDR3 DNA sequence: TGTGCCAGCAGTTTAACTAGCGGGAGGGCCTCCGAGCAGTACTTC.

This clonotype showed up just a few times. CDR3 DNA sequence: TGCAGTGCTAGGTCGGCTAGCGGAAAAGAGACCCAGTACTTC. This translates into CSARSASGKETQYF. This chain uses TRBV20-1 with TRBJ2-5, with 7 positions matching TRBD2. With 3 bases clipped from V and 3 bases from J, the junction kept 7 bases outside the gene matches. This CDR3 contains 14 residues. The germline V gene has CDR1 DFQATT and CDR2 SNEGSKA (reference sequence).

This clonotype was counted at least ten times. The chain couples TRBV14 to TRBJ2-1; TRBD2 matches at 9 bases. The germline V gene has CDR1 SGHDN and CDR2 FVKESK. Unmatched junction bases numbered 1, after V lost 4 bases and J lost 3 bases. The CDR3 sequence is 14 residues long. CDR3 amino acids: CASSPTSGYNEQFF. The CDR3 region has the DNA TGTGCCAGCAGCCCGACTAGCGGCTACAATGAGCAGTTCTTC.

The table lists this clonotype with a count of one. This chain joins TRBV7-7 and TRBJ2-3, with D possibly matching TRBD2 (5 bases). The length of the CDR3 is 15 residues. V was trimmed by 1 base and J by 4 bases, leaving 12 bases between them. Germline CDR1 reads SSHAT; CDR2 reads FNYEAQ (reference sequence). The DNA for the CDR3 is TGTGCCAGCAGCTTAGGAGGGAGTAGGGCAGATACGCAGTATTTT. Amino acids: CASSLGGSRADTQYF.

A remark on this clonotype: It is unclear where the CDR3 begins or ends on the DNA, so no DNA is shown, and the CDR3 is as TCRdb lists it. The genes are TRBV20-1 and TRBJ2-5; the table assigns TRBD2, which was not confirmed against the DNA. CDR1 is DFQATT, CDR2 SNEGSKA, per germline (reference sequence). 16 amino acids form the CDR3, both terminal residues included. The CDR3 sequence: CCATRLAGAGRETQYF.

The chain carries TRBV14 and TRBJ2-5; D is unresolved. V lost 3 bases to trimming and J lost 2 bases, with 10 bases between them. CDR3 length: 14 amino acids. Germline V CDR1 and CDR2: SGHDN, FVKESK. CDR3 sequence (DNA): TGTGCCAGCAGCCAGGCCTACTTACAAGAGACCCAGTACTTC. It translates to CASSQAYLQETQYF.

This clonotype was picked up a small number of times. The J gene is TRBJ2-7, the V gene TRBV27; D unresolved. The length of the CDR3 is 13 residues. Germline values: CDR1 MNHEY, CDR2 SMNVEV (reference sequence). V lost 0 bases and J 7 bases, leaving 10 bases between the germline ends. The CDR3 nucleotides are TGTGCCAGCAGTTTATCGATGGTCGGGGAGCAGTACTTC. It specifies CASSLSMVGEQYF.

The chain has TRBV5-5 and TRBJ2-3, with a tentative D call TRBD2 (5 bases). The CDR3 extends over 16 amino acids. The germline V gene encodes CDR1 SGHKS and CDR2 YYEKEE (reference sequence). V lost 0 bases to trimming and J lost 3 bases, with 14 bases between them. CDR3 residues: CASSLAHTRGTDTQYF. The CDR3 DNA sequence: TGTGCCAGCAGCTTGGCCCACACGAGAGGGACAGATACGCAGTATTTT. The entire variable domain, with the rest obtained from reference TRBV5-5 and TRBJ2-3, is as follows: DAGVTQSPTHLIKTRGQQVTLRCSPISGHKSVSWYQQVLGQGPQFIFQYYEKEERGRGNFPDRFSARQFPNYSSELNVNALLLGDSALYLCASSLAHTRGTDTQYFGPGTRLTVL.

V usage is TRBV4-1 and J usage is TRBJ2-4; no reliable D call. Trimming left V 3 bases short and J 6 bases short, with 18 bases between. The CDR3 length is 16 residues. Looked up from germline, CDR1 is MGHRA and CDR2 is YSYEKL. The CDR3 protein is CASSQRAMDSGNIQYF. The CDR3 DNA reads TGCGCCAGCAGCCAGCGCGCCATGGATTCGGGAAACATTCAGTACTTC.

V usage is TRBV7-9 and J usage is TRBJ2-7, with 7 bases that match TRBD2. V gave up 6 bases and J gave up 9 bases; unmatched junction bases: 17. The germline CDR1 and CDR2 sequences are SEHNR and FQNEAQ (reference sequence). The CDR3 sequence is 15 residues long. The CDR3 DNA reads as TGTGCCAGCAGACCCGGGACTACCACTCCCCGGGTGCAGTACTTC. Translated, it gives CASRPGTTTPRVQYF.

The V call is TRBV6-2 or TRBV6-3, the J call TRBJ1-2; no clear D gene. Germline V gene sequence: CDR1 MNHEY, CDR2 SVGEGT. The CDR3 consists of 13 residues. V dropped 2 bases and J dropped 6 bases, with 10 bases sitting between them. CDR3 DNA sequence: TGTGCCAGCAGTTACCTACATCGGGATGGCTACACCTTC. It is translated as CASSYLHRDGYTF.